One sample yielded the 24 T cell receptor beta chains listed below, sequenced in a study of response to subunit inactivated influenza vaccine. TCRdb re-called the RT-PCR reads through MiXCR, storing one row per CDR3 protein. The sample has a few hundred thousand distinct CDR3 sequences; 22% are singletons. The sample here was PBMCs from blood, taken about 20 months after vaccination. The receptors here all came from a man between 50 and 69 years old who received an inactivated influenza vaccine.

This rearrangement joins TRBV13 to TRBJ2-4, with D maybe TRBD1 (5 bases). Germline assignment: CDR1 PRHDT and CDR2 FYEKMQ (reference sequence). CDR3 size: 16 residues. V shed 3 bases and J shed 0 bases, with 12 bases lying between them. The CDR3: CASSFQTVLAKNIQYF. The DNA for the CDR3 is TGTGCCAGCAGCTTTCAGACAGTCCTAGCCAAAAACATTCAGTACTTC.

The CDR3 loop reads CASGLAGGRNTEAFF. Written as DNA, the CDR3 is TGTGCCAGCGGACTAGCTGGCGGACGGAACACTGAAGCTTTCTTT. This chain joins TRBV2 and TRBJ1-1; unclear D gene. The germline V gene encodes CDR1 SNHLY and CDR2 FYNNEI. The CDR3 covers 15 residues. The germline V and J ends were trimmed by 8 bases and 1 base, with 17 bases remaining between them.

DNA of the CDR3: TGCAGCGTTGAAAGCCACGGGGGACGGCAAGAGACCCAGTACTTC. It encodes CSVESHGGRQETQYF. The chain combines TRBV29-1 with TRBJ2-5, with D possibly matching TRBD2 (6 bases). The germline gives CDR1 SQVTM, CDR2 ANQGSEA. V shed 2 bases and J shed 2 bases, with 15 bases lying between them. The CDR3 runs to 15 residues.

The chain combines TRBV4-2 with TRBJ1-5; perhaps TRBD1 as D (5 bases). CDR1 LGHNA and CDR2 YNFKEQ come from the germline V gene. There are 16 residues in the CDR3. The V end lost 0 bases, the J end lost 2 bases, and 11 bases lay between the germline ends. The CDR3 DNA follows: TGTGCCAGCAGCCAAGATCCCCAGGGAGGCAATCAGCCCCAGCATTTT. Translated: CASSQDPQGGNQPQHF.

This clonotype was picked up a small number of times. This rearrangement joins TRBV9 to TRBJ2-1, with D possibly being TRBD1 (6 bases). V was pared by 1 base and J by 5 bases, with 13 bases between. The V gene's germline CDR1 is SGDLS and CDR2 YYNGEE. The CDR3 is made up of 15 amino acids. This CDR3 reads CASSVSGANHNEQFF. In nucleotides, the CDR3 is TGTGCCAGCAGCGTATCAGGGGCAAACCACAATGAGCAGTTCTTC.

The V call is TRBV29-1, the J call TRBJ2-5; D is unclear. V lost 3 bases and J 4 bases, leaving 18 bases between the germline ends. From germline, CDR1 is SQVTM and CDR2 ANQGSEA. The CDR3 extends over 15 amino acids. The CDR3 sequence: CSVDRAGRRAETQYF. The CDR3, as DNA: TGCAGCGTTGACAGAGCCGGCAGAAGGGCAGAGACCCAGTACTTC.

This clonotype has more than one count but fewer than ten. V gene TRBV5-1 combines with J gene TRBJ1-2; tentatively, D is TRBD1 (6 bases). The germline gives CDR1 SGHRS, CDR2 YFSETQ. Trimming stripped 4 bases from V and 8 bases from J, with 15 bases between. The CDR3 sequence is 13 residues long. The CDR3 coding sequence is TGCGCCAGCAGCATTGGGGGGCCGGGAGGCTACACCTTC. This codes for CASSIGGPGGYTF.

The chain is built from TRBV4-2 and TRBJ2-3; a weak D match, TRBD2 (6 bases). The ends were cut back, 0 bases at V and 0 bases at J, with 13 bases in the middle. The CDR3 runs to 17 residues. Germline CDR1 and CDR2: LGHNA and YNFKEQ. CDR3 residues: CASSQELAPPSTDTQYF. CDR3 in DNA: TGTGCCAGCAGCCAAGAACTAGCCCCTCCGAGCACAGATACGCAGTATTTT.

This rearrangement joins TRBV6-1 to TRBJ2-7; tentative D call: TRBD1 (6 bases). Germline V gives CDR1 MNHNS, CDR2 SASEGT. V lost 7 bases to trimming and J lost 7 bases, with 20 bases between them. The CDR3 has 14 amino acids. The CDR3 protein is CASIPSRGASEQYF. DNA for the CDR3: TGTGCCAGCATACCAAGCAGGGGTGCCTCTGAGCAGTACTTC.

This clonotype was detected only a few times. The chain couples TRBV4-1 to TRBJ1-5; no firm D call. CDR3 length: 16 residues. Trimming took 0 bases from V and 6 from J, leaving 15 bases between them. CDR1 MGHRA and CDR2 YSYEKL come from the germline V gene. The CDR3 loop is CASSQDALPVGQPQHF. The CDR3 DNA reads TGCGCCAGCAGCCAAGATGCACTTCCAGTCGGTCAGCCCCAGCATTTT.

This clonotype has at least ten counts. V and J are TRBV7-2 and TRBJ1-1, with D possibly matching TRBD1 (5 bases). The germline V gene encodes CDR1 SGHTA and CDR2 FQGNSA. This CDR3 is 15 amino acids long. V was cut by 2 bases and J by 6 bases, with 16 bases left in between. The CDR3 sequence: CASSLMGRRGSEAFF. The CDR3 DNA sequence: TGTGCCAGCAGCTTAATGGGACGCCGTGGATCTGAAGCTTTCTTT.

This clonotype was picked up many times. This chain uses TRBV20-1 with TRBJ1-6; the D gene is possibly TRBD1 (5 bases). This CDR3 is 14 amino acids long. Germline V gene lookup returns CDR1 DFQATT and CDR2 SNEGSKA (reference sequence). Trimming took 7 bases from V and 7 from J, leaving 17 bases between them. The CDR3 loop reads CSVTVGRLNSPLHF. The CDR3 nucleotides are TGCAGTGTTACGGTGGGGCGGCTCAATTCACCCCTCCACTTT.

This clonotype showed up many times. The genes are TRBV7-9 and TRBJ1-1, with D hard to call. The germline CDR1 and CDR2 sequences are SEHNR and FQNEAQ (reference sequence). Trimming took off 4 bases at V and 3 bases at J, with 15 bases between the two ends. The CDR3 spans 15 residues. DNA for the CDR3: TGTGCCAGCAGCTCCAAGCCTCTCTCCTACACTGAAGCTTTCTTT. Protein sequence: CASSSKPLSYTEAFF. The full variable domain, in which reference TRBV7-9 and TRBJ1-1 provide the parts outside the CDR3, is DTGVSQNPRHKITKRGQNVTFRCDPISEHNRLYWYRQTLGQGPEFLTYFQNEAQLEKSRLLSDRFSAERPKGSFSTLEIQRTEQGDSAMYLCASSSKPLSYTEAFFGQGTRLTVV.

This clonotype was detected many times. The rearrangement uses TRBV5-1 and TRBJ2-1, with TRBD2 identical over 8 bases. Losses at the gene ends were 4 bases for V and 8 bases for J; bases not matched to a gene: 8. CDR1 is SGHRS and CDR2 is YFSETQ in the germline V gene. The CDR3 runs to 14 residues. CDR3 region: CASSLGLERYEQFF. In DNA, the CDR3 is TGCGCCAGCAGCCTGGGACTAGAGCGGTATGAGCAGTTCTTC.

The rearrangement uses TRBV29-1 and TRBJ2-3, with TRBD1 matching 7 bases. The length of the CDR3 is 16 residues. CDR1 and CDR2 from the germline V gene are SQVTM and ANQGSEA. The ends lost 7 bases at V and 0 bases at J; junction bases unmatched: 13. CDR3 loop: CSANGDRGFSTDTQYF. CDR3 DNA: TGCAGCGCCAACGGGGACAGAGGGTTTAGCACAGATACGCAGTATTTT.

In this sample, this clonotype turned up many times. The chain recombines TRBV28 with TRBJ2-2; possibly TRBD2 for D (5 bases). Trimming cost V 8 bases and J 7 bases, with 17 bases left between them. Germline V gives CDR1 MDHEN, CDR2 SYDVKM. The CDR3 has 14 residues. For the CDR3, the DNA is TGTGCCAGCCTCCGGAGAGAGGGATTCGGGGAGCTGTTTTTT. It translates to CASLRREGFGELFF. Full variable domain (outside the CDR3, taken from reference TRBV28 and TRBJ2-2): DVKVTQSSRYLVKRTGEKVFLECVQDMDHENMFWYRQDPGLGLRLIYFSYDVKMKEKGDIPEGYSVSREKKERFSLILESASTNQTSMYLCASLRREGFGELFFGEGSRLTVL.

The genes are TRBV20-1 and TRBJ2-7; 8 bases align to TRBD1. Germline V gene lookup returns CDR1 DFQATT and CDR2 SNEGSKA (reference sequence). This CDR3 spans 13 amino acids. V trimming: 3 bases; J trimming: 3 bases; junction bases outside the gene matches: 4. As DNA, the CDR3 is TGCAGTGCTAGCAGGGGGCGCGTCTACGAGCAGTACTTC. It is translated as CSASRGRVYEQYF.

The table lists this clonotype with many counts. The chain uses TRBV6-5 and TRBJ1-3, with D maybe TRBD1 (5 bases). The CDR3 is made up of 15 amino acids. Germline CDR1 and CDR2: MNHEY and SVGAGI. Trimming stripped 2 bases from V and 4 bases from J, with 12 bases between. For the CDR3, the DNA is TGTGCCAGCAGTTACGGGGCAGGGTCCGGAAACACCATATATTTT. Translating it yields CASSYGAGSGNTIYF.

J is TRBJ1-2 and V is TRBV19, with D uncertain. The V gene lost 5 bases and the J gene lost 4 bases, with 8 bases spanning the gap. The CDR3 runs 12 residues. Looked up from germline, CDR1 is LNHDA and CDR2 is SQIVND (reference sequence). The CDR3 is CASSVHSYGYTF. The CDR3 nucleotides are TGTGCCAGTAGTGTTCACAGCTATGGCTACACCTTC.

This clonotype has just a few counts. The chain links TRBV7-9 to TRBJ1-2; no reliable D call. Germline values: CDR1 SEHNR, CDR2 FQNEAQ (reference sequence). This CDR3 region has 15 residues. V dropped 4 bases and J dropped 4 bases, with 16 bases sitting between them. The CDR3 loop reads CASSSRRGEGYGYTF. In DNA form, the CDR3 reads TGTGCCAGCAGCTCACGGCGGGGTGAGGGCTATGGCTACACCTTC.

Here the CDR3 DNA reads TGTGCCAGCAGACAGGACGGGGACTCTGGAAACACCATATATTTT. This encodes CASRQDGDSGNTIYF. V and J are TRBV12-3 or TRBV12-4 and TRBJ1-3; maybe TRBD1 (5 bases). The CDR3 covers 15 residues. Trimming shortened V by 6 bases and J by 0 bases, and 12 bases separated the two germline ends.

This clonotype occurred a few times. The chain carries TRBV7-9 and TRBJ2-3, with D possibly matching TRBD2 (6 bases). The CDR3 is 14 amino acids. Looked up from germline, CDR1 is SEHNR and CDR2 is FQNEAQ (reference sequence). Trimming pared 5 bases from V and 4 bases from J, leaving 13 bases between. As DNA, the CDR3 is TGTGCCAGCAGCAGACTAGAATTCGCAGATACGCAGTATTTT. Translated, it gives CASSRLEFADTQYF.

This clonotype has a count of ten or more. The V and J genes are TRBV29-1 and TRBJ1-1; maybe TRBD1 (6 bases). Trimming stripped 4 bases from V and 1 base from J, with 7 bases between. Germline CDR1 and CDR2: SQVTM and ANQGSEA. This CDR3 contains 12 residues. The CDR3 reads CSVGQENTEAFF. The CDR3 nucleotides are TGCAGCGTTGGACAGGAGAACACTGAAGCTTTCTTT.

The table lists this clonotype with a few counts. V and J are TRBV10-3 and TRBJ1-5, with D perhaps TRBD1 (5 bases). Germline loops: CDR1 ENHRY, CDR2 SYGVKD. Trimming cost V 6 bases and J 5 bases, with 11 bases left between them. This CDR3 region has 13 residues. The CDR3, as DNA: TGTGCCATCAGAGACAGAGAGGATCAGCCCCAGCATTTT. Protein sequence: CAIRDREDQPQHF.